One and the same sample provided the 6 T cell receptor beta chains below, sequenced in a study of T cells in Graves' hyperthyroidism and ophthalmopathy. Amplified regions were TCR beta CDR3 sequences from RNA transcripts. The HTBI primer set drove a first-round RT-PCR of the TCR CDR3. MiXCR was run by TCRdb on the multiplex PCR reads, yielding one entry per CDR3 protein. The sample carries about 690,000 distinct CDR3 sequences, roughly 17% recorded once. The sequenced sample consisted of blood. These receptors all come from a man aged 45-60 years with Graves' hyperthyroidism.

The chain recombines TRBV5-6 with TRBJ1-1, with 10 bases identical to TRBD1. J gave up 8 bases and V 0 bases, and 1 base lay outside the gene matches. The CDR3 has 13 amino acids. The germline CDR1 and CDR2 sequences are SGHDT and YYEEEE. The CDR3 sequence: CASSLGTGGEAFF. CDR3 bases: TGTGCCAGCAGCTTGGGGACAGGGGGAGAAGCTTTCTTT. The complete variable domain, with remaining parts taken from reference TRBV5-6 and TRBJ1-1, reads DAGVTQSPTHLIKTRGQQVTLRCSPKSGHDTVSWYQQALGQGPQFIFQYYEEEERQRGNFPDRFSGHQFPNYSSELNVNALLLGDSALYLCASSLGTGGEAFFGQGTRLTVV.

This clonotype was detected only a few times. This chain joins TRBV2 and TRBJ2-2, with 13 bases aligning to TRBD2. Germline V lookup: CDR1 SNHLY, CDR2 FYNNEI. V shed 6 bases, J shed 1 base, and the junction held 17 bases outside the gene matches. This CDR3 has 21 amino acids. The CDR3 region is CASSHHWRTSGSRLNTGELFF. CDR3 nucleotide sequence: TGTGCCAGCAGCCACCATTGGAGGACTAGCGGGAGTAGGTTGAACACCGGGGAGCTGTTTTTT. The full variable domain, rest sourced from reference TRBV2 and TRBJ2-2, is EPEVTQTPSHQVTQMGQEVILRCVPISNHLYFYWYRQILGQKVEFLVSFYNNEISEKSEIFDDQFSVERPDGSNFTLKIRSTKLEDSAMYFCASSHHWRTSGSRLNTGELFFGEGSRLTVL.

The V call is TRBV29-1, the J call TRBJ2-5; D ambiguous. V was clipped by 3 bases and J by 5 bases, with 10 bases between them. Germline CDR1 reads SQVTM; CDR2 reads ANQGSEA. The CDR3 runs 12 residues. For the CDR3, the DNA is TGCAGCGTTGAGGCCCCTGGGGAGACCCAGTACTTC. Translation gives CSVEAPGETQYF.

This clonotype was detected only a few times. The CDR3 loop reads CAWSWGAGANVLTF. CDR3 bases: TGTGCCTGGAGTTGGGGGGCCGGGGCCAACGTCCTGACTTTC. The J gene is TRBJ2-6, the V gene TRBV30; D might be TRBD1 or TRBD2, each matching 6 bases. This CDR3 spans 14 amino acids. V lost 2 bases, J lost 4 bases, and 9 bases lay in between. CDR1 and CDR2 (germline): GTSNPN, SVGIG (reference sequence).

This clonotype was counted only a few times. A much larger clone lies a single base off, so this may be a read error. The J gene is TRBJ1-4, the V gene TRBV7-2; 8 nucleotides match TRBD1. CDR3 length: 14 amino acids. Germline V lookup: CDR1 SGHTA, CDR2 FQGNSA. The CDR3 coding sequence is TGTGCCAGCAGCGTCACAGGGGGTCCAGAAAGACTGTTTTTT. Amino acids: CASSVTGGPERLFF.

The chain employs TRBV7-9 and TRBJ1-2; D is uncertain. The length of the CDR3 is 18 residues. V was cut by 6 bases and J by 0 bases, with 23 bases left in between. In germline, CDR1 is SEHNR, CDR2 FQNEAQ (reference sequence). CDR3 nucleotides: TGTGCCAGCAGTTCTCTTACACTGGACGCCTCAGCTAACTATGGCTACACCTTC. This translates into CASSSLTLDASANYGYTF.